The TCR beta chain under discussion was sequenced for a study of blood T cell repertoires in COVID-19. Study-level background: The origin of the acute and convalescent COVID-19 samples was the United States, Italy and Spain. T cells, B-cell-depleted T cells, or PBMCs provided the cDNA or gDNA that served as material.

Original handling: For nucleated cells, counts were estimated from reference gene primer amplification. Sequencing was performed with immunoSEQ multiplex PCR; in TCRdb, only in-frame clones are kept and a portion is missing. V, J and clone size were drawn from that table, and D and trimming were deduced from the DNA. The sample records 90,000 to 120,000 clones, 88% being singletons. The CDR3 consists of 15 residues. CDR1 and CDR2 (germline): SGDLS, YYNGEE. The ends were cut back, 4 bases at V and 2 bases at J, with 14 bases in the middle. This clone is a singleton in its sample. The sample consisted of peripheral blood. This sequence originates from a woman in her fifties or sixties with acute or convalescent COVID-19. The rearrangement joins TRBV9 to TRBJ2-3; weak D call: TRBD2 (6 bases). CDR3 loop: CASSLLPGLTDTQYF. In nucleotides, the CDR3 is TGTGCCAGCAGCTTACTTCCGGGACTCACAGATACGCAGTATTTT. Based on the CDR3 plus reference TRBV9 and TRBJ2-3, the full variable domain is DSGVTQTPKHLITATGQRVTLRCSPRSGDLSVYWYQQSLDQGLQFLIQYYNGEERAKGNILERFSAQQFPDLHSELNLSSLELGDSALYFCASSLLPGLTDTQYFGPGTRLTVL.